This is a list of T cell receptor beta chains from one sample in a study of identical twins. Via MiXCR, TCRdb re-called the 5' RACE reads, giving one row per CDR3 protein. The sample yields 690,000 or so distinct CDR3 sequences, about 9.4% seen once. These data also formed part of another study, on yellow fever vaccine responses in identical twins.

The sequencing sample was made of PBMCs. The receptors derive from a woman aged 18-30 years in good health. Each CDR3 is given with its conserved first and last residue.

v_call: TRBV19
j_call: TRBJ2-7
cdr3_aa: CASSTGQGFHEQYF

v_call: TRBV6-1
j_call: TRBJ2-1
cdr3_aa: CASREEEAHNEQFF

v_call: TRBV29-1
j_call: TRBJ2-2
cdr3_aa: CSVLSGQGQGGGELFF

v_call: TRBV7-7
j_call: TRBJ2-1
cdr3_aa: CASSLAHYTYNEQFF

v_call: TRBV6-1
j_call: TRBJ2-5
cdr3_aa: CATGAGDLQETQYF

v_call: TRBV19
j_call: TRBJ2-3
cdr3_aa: CASSILRGVTDTQYF

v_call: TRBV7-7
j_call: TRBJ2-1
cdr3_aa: CATAPAGSYNEQFF

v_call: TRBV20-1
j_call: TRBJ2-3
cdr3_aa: CSARPLGRTLTDTQYF

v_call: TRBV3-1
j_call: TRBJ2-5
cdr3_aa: CACSQDIWTGKETQYF

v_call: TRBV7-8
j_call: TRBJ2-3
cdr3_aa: CASSLEAGLAGDTQYF

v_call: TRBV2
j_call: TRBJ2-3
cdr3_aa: CASRAGLDTQYF

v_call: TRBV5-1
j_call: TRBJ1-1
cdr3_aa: CASSLGRNTEAFF

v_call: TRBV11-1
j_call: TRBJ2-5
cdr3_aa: CASSLALPGGPGGETQYF

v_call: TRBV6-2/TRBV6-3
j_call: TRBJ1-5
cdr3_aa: CASREQGTGNQPQHF

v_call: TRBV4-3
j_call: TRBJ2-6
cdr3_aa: CASSQDTAASGANVLTF

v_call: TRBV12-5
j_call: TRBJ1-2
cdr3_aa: CASGLPRGAYGYTF

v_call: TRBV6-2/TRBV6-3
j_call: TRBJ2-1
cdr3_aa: CASRLAGGPEQFF

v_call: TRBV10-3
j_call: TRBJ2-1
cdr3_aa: CAISDGFDNEQFF

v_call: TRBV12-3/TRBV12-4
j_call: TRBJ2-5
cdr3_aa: CASSLYRDRGETQYF

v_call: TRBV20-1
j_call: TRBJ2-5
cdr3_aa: CTGSGAQTQYF

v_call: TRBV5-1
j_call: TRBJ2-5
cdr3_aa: CASSETDPGIETQYF

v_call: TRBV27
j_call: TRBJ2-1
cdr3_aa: CASSFGRGEQFF

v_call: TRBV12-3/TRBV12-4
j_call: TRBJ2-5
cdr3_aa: CASSKTRETQYF

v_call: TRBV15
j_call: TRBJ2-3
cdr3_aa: CATSRGGQGDTQYF

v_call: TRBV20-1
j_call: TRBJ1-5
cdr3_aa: CSARDSASGQPQHF

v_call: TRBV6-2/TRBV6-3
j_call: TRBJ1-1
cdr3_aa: CASSQRRGRQGNTEAFF

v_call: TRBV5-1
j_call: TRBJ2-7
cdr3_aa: CASAQGLAYEQYF

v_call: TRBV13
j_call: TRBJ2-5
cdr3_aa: CASSAGGFGQETQYF

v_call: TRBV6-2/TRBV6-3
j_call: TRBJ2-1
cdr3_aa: CASSTTRRAYNEQFF

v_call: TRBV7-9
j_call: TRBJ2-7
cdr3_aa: CASSLVRDSYEQYF

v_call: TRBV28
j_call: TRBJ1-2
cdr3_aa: CASRDDYGYTF

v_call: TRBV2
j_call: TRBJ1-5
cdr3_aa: CASSPNRGTQPQHF

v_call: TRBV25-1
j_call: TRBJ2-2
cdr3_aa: CASSPLWGSGELFF

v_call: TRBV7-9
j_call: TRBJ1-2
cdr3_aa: CASSPPAWEGNYGYTF

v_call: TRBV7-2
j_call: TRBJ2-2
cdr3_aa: CASSPQWGSGTGELFF

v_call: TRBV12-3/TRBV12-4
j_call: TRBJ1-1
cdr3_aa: CASTLGNTEAFF

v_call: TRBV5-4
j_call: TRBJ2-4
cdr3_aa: CASSFRGARDIQYF

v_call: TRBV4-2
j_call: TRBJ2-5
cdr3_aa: CASGLAGADQETQYF

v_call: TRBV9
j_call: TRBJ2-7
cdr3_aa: CASSVGQGNEQYF

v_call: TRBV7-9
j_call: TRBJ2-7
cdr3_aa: CASSSEPDRPPYEQYF

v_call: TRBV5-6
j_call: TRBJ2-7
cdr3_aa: CASSAPGQGYEQYF

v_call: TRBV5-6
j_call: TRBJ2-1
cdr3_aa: CASSLILAGQDEQFF

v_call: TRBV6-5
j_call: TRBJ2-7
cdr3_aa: CASSYGQGGFPEQYF